One sample yielded the 32 T cell receptor beta chains listed below, sequenced in a study of T-cell reconstitution after alpha-beta-depleted transplantation in children. Preparing the TCRbeta library involved the use of unique molecular identifiers. TCRdb reanalysed the PCR reads using MiXCR and keeps one entry per CDR3 protein. The table includes approximately 240,000 distinct CDR3 sequences, about 9.2% detected once. Sample: PBMCs from the stem cell graft donor, taken from the stem cell graft. Every receptor here comes from a human donor who donated a stem cell graft to a child with acute lymphoblastic leukemia.

As DNA, the CDR3 is TGTGCCAGCAGTCCTACCATAGGGACTAGCGGGGGGGCTACCGGGGAGCTGTTTTTT. It is translated as CASSPTIGTSGGATGELFF. The V gene is TRBV12-3 or TRBV12-4, the J gene TRBJ2-2; 16 nucleotides align to TRBD2. The J segment lost 5 bases and the V segment lost 5 bases, leaving 11 bases of the junction unmatched. This CDR3 has 19 residues.

V usage is TRBV7-8 and J usage is TRBJ2-3; 8 bases agree with TRBD2. Germline CDR1 reads SGHVS; CDR2 reads FQNEAQ. The trim removed 5 bases at V and 14 bases at J, leaving 18 bases unmatched. The CDR3 length is 15 residues. The CDR3 DNA follows: TGTGCCAGCAGCCGTCGGGAGGCGGGGGGCGGAGCGGGGTATTTT. Translating gives CASSRREAGGGAGYF.

This clonotype was detected a few times. The chain uses TRBV12-3 or TRBV12-4 and TRBJ2-1; 8 bases agree with TRBD2. The V and J ends lost 2 bases and 0 bases, in that order; junction bases with no gene match: 9. CDR3 length: 18 amino acids. The chain's CDR3 is CASSLRRGDTSSYNEQFF. CDR3 nucleotides: TGTGCCAGCAGTTTAAGGCGGGGGGATACGAGCTCCTACAATGAGCAGTTCTTC.

This clonotype has more than one count but fewer than ten. Here the CDR3 reads CASSPRTSGPPYNEQFF. CDR3 bases: TGTGCCAGCAGCCCCCGGACTAGCGGTCCCCCTTACAATGAGCAGTTCTTC. The rearrangement joins TRBV9 to TRBJ2-1, with TRBD2 matching over 10 bases. The CDR3 loop spans 17 amino acids. Looked up from germline, CDR1 is SGDLS and CDR2 is YYNGEE. V was clipped by 4 bases and J by 4 bases; unmatched bases: 11.

This clonotype was counted at least ten times. The chain joins TRBV27 to TRBJ1-2; D call uncertain. This CDR3 has 11 amino acids. The V gene's germline CDR1 is MNHEY and CDR2 SMNVEV (reference sequence). V was trimmed by 8 bases and J by 8 bases, leaving 12 bases between them. CDR3 protein: CASRTQAGYTF. In DNA, the CDR3 is TGTGCCAGCCGCACCCAAGCGGGCTACACCTTC.

The rearrangement uses TRBV12-3 or TRBV12-4 and TRBJ2-3, with D perhaps TRBD2 (6 bases). The V end lost 2 bases, the J end lost 10 bases, and 16 bases lay between the germline ends. This CDR3 spans 14 amino acids. The DNA of the CDR3 is TGTGCCAGCAGTTTAACCGGGTCGGGGGTGCCGCAGTATTTT. Amino acid sequence: CASSLTGSGVPQYF.

The V and J genes are TRBV25-1 and TRBJ2-7, with TRBD2 matching over 7 bases. V lost 4 bases and J lost 5; bases outside the gene matches: 14. The CDR3 is 16 amino acids. Germline V lookup: CDR1 MGHDK, CDR2 SYGVNS. CDR3 amino acids: CASSGPGRRDRHEQYF. The CDR3 DNA sequence: TGTGCCAGCAGTGGACCCGGGAGGAGGGACCGCCACGAGCAGTACTTC.

Many counts were recorded for this clonotype. V gene TRBV24-1 combines with J gene TRBJ2-3, with TRBD1 as a possible D gene (6 bases). The CDR3 consists of 14 residues. V was clipped by 4 bases and J by 6 bases, with 13 bases between them. Per germline, CDR1 KGHDR and CDR2 SFDVKD. The CDR3 coding sequence is TGTGCCACCAGTGACGTCGGACAGTCGGATACGCAGTATTTT. Amino acid sequence: CATSDVGQSDTQYF.

V and J are TRBV3-1 and TRBJ2-1; 11 bases align to TRBD2. V was clipped by 5 bases and J by 7 bases; unmatched bases: 4. The germline V gene encodes CDR1 LGHDT and CDR2 YNNKEL (reference sequence). The CDR3 extends over 14 amino acids. Written as DNA, the CDR3 is TGTGCCAGCAGCTCTTCTAGCGGGGGGAATGAGCAGTTCTTC. Protein product: CASSSSSGGNEQFF.

In this sample, this clonotype turned up a few times. The CDR3 DNA follows: TGTGCCAGCAGTTACTCGGAGAGCTCCTACGAGCAGTACTTC. The encoded protein is CASSYSESSYEQYF. The genes are TRBV6-5 and TRBJ2-7; D not resolved. Trimming stripped 0 bases from V and 0 bases from J, with 6 bases between. The CDR3 totals 14 residues. Looked up from germline, CDR1 is MNHEY and CDR2 is SVGAGI.

This clonotype was counted many times. V usage is TRBV6-5 and J usage is TRBJ2-7; 8 bases fit TRBD2. Germline V gives CDR1 MNHEY, CDR2 SVGAGI. This CDR3 region has 15 residues. Unmatched junction bases numbered 11, after V lost 4 bases and J lost 6 bases. CDR3 residues: CASSSSGLVTLEQYF. DNA of the CDR3: TGTGCCAGCAGTTCCTCGGGACTAGTCACACTCGAGCAGTACTTC.

This clonotype came up a few times. V is TRBV10-3 and J is TRBJ2-1, with 8 bases lining up with TRBD1. Germline V CDR1 and CDR2: ENHRY, SYGVKD. V was pared by 6 bases and J by 7 bases, with 14 bases of the junction left unmatched. This CDR3 is 16 amino acids long. This CDR3 reads CAIRPQVAGGRNEQFF. As DNA, the CDR3 is TGTGCCATCAGGCCCCAGGTGGCAGGGGGCAGGAATGAGCAGTTCTTC.

This clonotype was seen a few times. The chain couples TRBV24-1 to TRBJ2-6; D is undetermined. Trimming stripped 4 bases from V and 0 bases from J, with 9 bases between. The CDR3 loop spans 16 amino acids. In germline, CDR1 is KGHDR, CDR2 SFDVKD. The CDR3 region is CATSDRRGSGANVLTF. The CDR3, as DNA: TGTGCCACCAGTGACAGAAGAGGCTCTGGGGCCAACGTCCTGACTTTC.

This clonotype has a handful of counts. The chain is built from TRBV5-1 and TRBJ1-1; D ambiguous. The CDR3 extends over 15 amino acids. The germline V gene encodes CDR1 SGHRS and CDR2 YFSETQ. The V end was cut by 0 bases, the J end by 1 base, with 10 bases between. CDR3: CASSLDGMENTEAFF. The CDR3 DNA is TGCGCCAGCAGCTTGGATGGGATGGAGAACACTGAAGCTTTCTTT.

This clonotype has a count of ten or more. The chain recombines TRBV5-1 with TRBJ2-7; 8 bases fit TRBD1. Germline CDR1 and CDR2: SGHRS and YFSETQ. The CDR3 runs 14 residues. The V and J ends lost 4 bases and 1 base, in that order; junction bases with no gene match: 4. The DNA for the CDR3 is TGCGCCAGCAGCCCCGGGACAGGATCCTACGAGCAGTACTTC. This gives the protein CASSPGTGSYEQYF.

V usage is TRBV4-2 and J usage is TRBJ2-1; 10 bases align to TRBD1. This CDR3 spans 17 amino acids. The V gene end was trimmed by 0 bases and the J gene end by 6 bases; junction bases not matched to a gene: 8. CDR1 is LGHNA and CDR2 is YNFKEQ in the germline V gene. The CDR3, as DNA: TGTGCCAGCAGCCAAGATTTCCCGACAGGGGGCCGCAATGAGCAGTTCTTC. It codes for CASSQDFPTGGRNEQFF.

The rearrangement joins TRBV7-2 to TRBJ2-1, with D uncertain. Trimming stripped 2 bases from V and 6 bases from J, with 5 bases between. The germline V gene encodes CDR1 SGHTA and CDR2 FQGNSA. This CDR3 is built from 12 residues. The CDR3 DNA is TGTGCCAGCAGCTTAAGGGCCAATGAGCAGTTCTTC. The encoded protein is CASSLRANEQFF.

This chain uses TRBV30 with TRBJ2-6; 8 nucleotides match TRBD1. CDR3 length: 15 amino acids. The J segment lost 3 bases and the V segment lost 1 base, leaving 2 bases of the junction unmatched. CDR1 GTSNPN and CDR2 SVGIG come from the germline V gene (reference sequence). The chain's CDR3 is CAWSATGDGANVLTF. In DNA, the CDR3 is TGTGCCTGGAGTGCGACAGGGGATGGGGCCAACGTCCTGACTTTC.

This clonotype was observed many times. The chain uses TRBV7-8 and TRBJ1-5; TRBD1 matches 9 bases. This CDR3 contains 16 residues. Germline-derived CDR1 and CDR2 are SGHVS and FQNEAQ. V shed 3 bases and J 5 bases; nucleotides not matched to a gene: 8. The CDR3 loop reads CASSLGTGLSHQPQHF. DNA of the CDR3: TGTGCCAGCAGCTTGGGGACAGGGCTGTCGCATCAGCCCCAGCATTTT.

This clonotype was counted at least ten times. This chain connects TRBV21-1 to TRBJ2-7. TRBV21-1 is a pseudogene locus. The CDR3 runs to 12 residues. CDR3 loop: CAQARLGDEQYF. CDR3 DNA sequence: TGTGCCCAAGCGAGACTCGGGGACGAGCAGTACTTC.

This clonotype was seen only a few times. This chain connects TRBV9 to TRBJ2-2, with 10 bases that match TRBD1. V lost 3 bases and J lost 4; bases outside the gene matches: 6. Per germline, CDR1 SGDLS and CDR2 YYNGEE. There are 16 residues in the CDR3. CDR3: CASSDPRTGGTGELFF. CDR3 in DNA: TGTGCCAGCAGCGACCCGAGGACAGGGGGCACCGGGGAGCTGTTTTTT.

This chain uses TRBV15 with TRBJ1-1; no firm D call. The CDR3 totals 13 residues. V was shortened by 5 bases and J by 1 base, with 8 bases between the two germline ends. Per germline, CDR1 LNHNV and CDR2 YYDKDF (reference sequence). The CDR3 is CATSASRNTEAFF. CDR3 in DNA: TGTGCCACCAGCGCCAGCAGGAACACTGAAGCTTTCTTT.

This clonotype was seen a handful of times. The chain combines TRBV7-2 with TRBJ1-6; no definite D call. The germline CDR1 and CDR2 sequences are SGHTA and FQGNSA. The CDR3 is made up of 15 amino acids. V lost 5 bases, J lost 12 bases, and 20 bases lay in between. The CDR3 DNA is TGTGCCAGCAGCCACGCGCTTCTGCAAGGGCAACCCCTCCACTTT. Its protein is CASSHALLQGQPLHF.

The gene calls are TRBV6-1 and TRBJ1-2; tentatively, D is TRBD1 (6 bases). The CDR3 has 15 residues. V was pared by 7 bases and J by 7 bases, with 22 bases between. Germline CDR1 and CDR2: MNHNS and SASEGT. CDR3 nucleotide sequence: TGTGCCAGCACCCTCTTTGCTGGGGGCGTTCGTGGCTACACCTTC. Its protein product is CASTLFAGGVRGYTF.

This CDR3 reads CASSPQGEINQPQHF. Here the CDR3 DNA reads TGTGCCAGCAGTCCCCAAGGGGAAATAAATCAGCCCCAGCATTTT. The rearrangement uses TRBV2 and TRBJ1-5; D may be TRBD1 (5 bases). The CDR3 has 15 amino acids. CDR1 SNHLY and CDR2 FYNNEI come from the germline V gene. V gave up 5 bases and J gave up 4 bases, with 15 bases separating them.

The rearrangement uses TRBV6-4 and TRBJ2-3, with 9 bases identical to TRBD2. V lost 4 bases to trimming and J lost 6 bases; unmatched junction nucleotides: 5. This CDR3 contains 14 residues. CDR1 and CDR2 (germline): MRHNA, SNTAGT. The DNA of the CDR3 is TGTGCCAGCAGTGCTAGCGGGGAGCGCGATACGCAGTATTTT. This translates into CASSASGERDTQYF.

This clonotype was picked up many times. The chain recombines TRBV7-2 with TRBJ2-1; no clear D gene. V gave up 5 bases and J gave up 5 bases, with 13 bases separating them. CDR1 is SGHTA, CDR2 FQGNSA, per germline. CDR3 length equals 14 residues. The CDR3 is CASSPTVLDNEQFF. The CDR3 region has the DNA TGTGCCAGCAGCCCTACGGTCCTGGACAATGAGCAGTTCTTC.

This clonotype was recorded many times. The rearrangement uses TRBV5-1 and TRBJ1-2, with D maybe TRBD1 (6 bases). CDR1 SGHRS and CDR2 YFSETQ come from the germline V gene. CDR3 length: 13 amino acids. V was shortened by 2 bases and J by 5 bases, with 10 bases between the two germline ends. CDR3 coding DNA: TGCGCCAGCAGCTTAGGACAGCTATATGGCTACACCTTC. This codes for CASSLGQLYGYTF.

This clonotype was seen more than once but under ten times. The chain uses TRBV29-1 and TRBJ2-2, with D perhaps assigned TRBD1 or TRBD2 (5 bases each). Looked up from germline, CDR1 is SQVTM and CDR2 is ANQGSEA. The CDR3 contains 15 residues. Trimming took 5 bases from V and 5 from J, leaving 18 bases between them. The CDR3 region is CSVKVEGWGTGELFF. CDR3 DNA: TGCAGCGTTAAGGTCGAGGGGTGGGGAACCGGGGAGCTGTTTTTT.

This clonotype occurred a few times. V is TRBV20-1 and J is TRBJ2-5; TRBD1 or TRBD2 may be the D gene (5 bases each). Germline V CDR1 and CDR2: DFQATT, SNEGSKA (reference sequence). This CDR3 is 16 amino acids long. With 8 bases removed from V and 9 bases from J, the gap between germline ends came to 31 bases. CDR3 protein: CSTRARGLTPDGAQYF. The CDR3 nucleotides are TGCAGTACGAGGGCCCGGGGCCTCACCCCCGACGGGGCCCAGTACTTC.

This clonotype was seen a few times. This sequence joins TRBV27 and TRBJ2-5; 9 bases align to TRBD1. V lost 2 bases, J lost 5 bases, and 9 bases stayed unmatched. The CDR3 loop spans 16 amino acids. Germline V gene sequence: CDR1 MNHEY, CDR2 SMNVEV (reference sequence). CDR3 nucleotides: TGTGCCAGCAGTTTAATTTCAGGGGACAGGGAGGAGACCCAGTACTTC. The encoded protein is CASSLISGDREETQYF.

This clonotype came up many times. The V and J genes are TRBV6-2 or TRBV6-3 and TRBJ1-1; no definite D call. Germline values: CDR1 MNHEY, CDR2 SVGEGT. The V gene lost 5 bases and the J gene lost 1 base, with 8 bases spanning the gap. The CDR3 sequence is 13 residues long. CDR3 coding DNA: TGTGCCAGCAGTCATCGAACGAACACTGAAGCTTTCTTT. Translation: CASSHRTNTEAFF.